These 17 T cell receptor beta chains were all obtained from the same sample, sequenced in a study of blood T cell repertoires in COVID-19. The method was immunoSEQ multiplex PCR; TCRdb's version includes in-frame clones alone and lacks a portion of them. Found here are approximately 190,000 clones, around 76% of them singletons; the top ten hold approximately 8.1%. Sequencing input: peripheral blood. The receptors were gathered from a woman aged 60 to 75 with COVID-19, enrolled during active disease.

V is TRBV3-1 (or the pseudogene TRBV3-2) and J is TRBJ1-1, with TRBD1 matching 7 bases. With 1 base clipped from V and 4 bases from J, the junction kept 9 bases outside the gene matches. In germline, CDR1 is LGHDT, CDR2 YNNKEL (reference sequence). This CDR3 region has 16 residues. CDR3 coding DNA: TGTGCCAGCAGCCAAGGGCGGACAGGTAAAGGCACTGAAGCTTTCTTT. It yields the protein CASSQGRTGKGTEAFF.

V gene TRBV4-3 combines with J gene TRBJ2-5; 12 nucleotides align to TRBD2. CDR3 size: 15 residues. Per germline, CDR1 LGHNA and CDR2 YSLEER. Trimming took 0 bases from V and 5 from J; bases not matched to a gene: 1. For the CDR3, the DNA is TGCGCCAGCAGCCAAGATGGGACTAGCGGGGAGACCCAGTACTTC. Its protein product is CASSQDGTSGETQYF.

The chain is built from TRBV28 and TRBJ2-2, with D maybe TRBD2 (5 bases). Germline CDR1 MDHEN, CDR2 SYDVKM. Trimming stripped 7 bases from V and 4 bases from J, with 16 bases between. The CDR3 has 15 amino acids. The CDR3 DNA follows: TGTGCCAGCACCCTCAGCGGCCCGGCCACCGGGGAGCTGTTTTTT. Amino acid sequence: CASTLSGPATGELFF.

The gene calls are TRBV27 and TRBJ1-5; D gene unclear. This CDR3 contains 13 residues. CDR1 MNHEY and CDR2 SMNVEV come from the germline V gene (reference sequence). V was cut by 5 bases and J by 9 bases, with 14 bases left in between. The CDR3 spells CASSPRGSWPQHF. The CDR3 DNA reads TGTGCCAGCAGTCCCCGGGGTTCGTGGCCCCAGCATTTT.

The chain joins TRBV6-2 or TRBV6-3 to TRBJ1-5; 7 bases agree with TRBD1. Looked up from germline, CDR1 is MNHEY and CDR2 is SVGEGT. The CDR3 runs 15 residues. The V and J ends lost 3 bases and 2 bases, in that order; junction bases with no gene match: 4. The CDR3, as DNA: TGTGCCAGCAGTTATTTTACAGGGGGCAATCAGCCCCAGCATTTT. The encoded protein is CASSYFTGGNQPQHF.

This sequence joins TRBV6-5 and TRBJ2-5, with TRBD2 as a possible D gene (6 bases). Looked up from germline, CDR1 is MNHEY and CDR2 is SVGAGI. The CDR3 runs 14 residues. Trimming pared 6 bases from V and 4 bases from J, leaving 15 bases between. Here the CDR3 reads CASRRGLGPETQYF. The CDR3 DNA reads TGTGCCAGCAGACGGGGACTCGGCCCAGAGACCCAGTACTTC.

This sequence joins TRBV27 and TRBJ1-2, with a weak D call TRBD1 (5 bases). The germline gives CDR1 MNHEY, CDR2 SMNVEV (reference sequence). This CDR3 has 15 amino acids. Trimming pared 1 base from V and 4 bases from J, leaving 13 bases between. The CDR3 sequence: CASSLLGIRGYGYTF. The DNA of the CDR3 is TGTGCCAGCAGTTTATTAGGGATTAGGGGCTATGGCTACACCTTC.

V gene TRBV18 combines with J gene TRBJ1-2, with D maybe TRBD1 (6 bases). The CDR3 spans 14 residues. CDR1 is KGHSH and CDR2 is LQKENI in the germline V gene. Between the trimmed V and J ends, which lost 3 bases and 4 bases, there was a span of 12 bases. CDR3 DNA: TGTGCCAGCTCACCTTCAGGGGAGGGCTATGGCTACACCTTC. Its protein product is CASSPSGEGYGYTF.

The chain recombines TRBV28 with TRBJ1-2; 8 nucleotides align to TRBD1. The CDR3 has 16 amino acids. J lost 8 bases, V lost 6 bases, and 17 bases had no gene match. CDR1 and CDR2 (germline): MDHEN, SYDVKM. The CDR3 sequence is CASSPGQGIFTWGYTF. CDR3 nucleotides: TGTGCCAGCAGCCCTGGACAGGGTATTTTTACGTGGGGCTACACCTTC.

The chain is built from TRBV6-5 and TRBJ2-7, with D possibly TRBD2 on 6 matching bases. Between the trimmed V and J ends, which lost 6 bases and 3 bases, there was a span of 15 bases. Germline assignment: CDR1 MNHEY and CDR2 SVGAGI. The CDR3 totals 14 residues. The CDR3 protein is CASRQASANYEQYF. The CDR3, as DNA: TGTGCCAGCAGGCAAGCTAGCGCGAACTACGAGCAGTACTTC.

The chain combines TRBV6-2 or TRBV6-3 with TRBJ1-2; TRBD1 agrees at 8 bases. V trimming: 1 base; J trimming: 0 bases; junction bases outside the gene matches: 4. This CDR3 contains 16 residues. In germline, CDR1 is MNHEY, CDR2 SVGEGT. The CDR3, as DNA: TGTGCCAGCAGTTACTTCGGGACAGGAACTAACTATGGCTACACCTTC. Amino acid sequence: CASSYFGTGTNYGYTF.

The chain employs TRBV9 and TRBJ2-5, with TRBD1 identical over 10 bases. Germline V CDR1 and CDR2: SGDLS, YYNGEE. This CDR3 is built from 16 residues. V trimming: 2 bases; J trimming: 1 base; junction bases outside the gene matches: 5. CDR3 region: CASSVGQGQSQETQYF. CDR3 bases: TGTGCCAGCAGCGTGGGACAGGGGCAATCCCAAGAGACCCAGTACTTC.

This clone was recorded once. CDR3 amino acids: CASSLKDRLNTGELFF. In DNA form, the CDR3 reads TGTGCCAGCAGCCTAAAGGACAGGTTAAACACCGGGGAGCTGTTTTTT. The chain employs TRBV7-3 and TRBJ2-2; 7 positions match TRBD1. Germline CDR1 reads SGHTA; CDR2 reads FQGTGA. Trimming cost V 5 bases and J 2 bases; bases outside gene matches: 8. The CDR3 contains 16 residues.

J is TRBJ1-3 and V is TRBV3-1 (or the pseudogene TRBV3-2); D perhaps matches TRBD1 (6 bases). Trimming cost V 3 bases and J 0 bases, with 12 bases left between them. CDR3 size: 16 residues. Germline CDR1 LGHDT, CDR2 YNNKEL (reference sequence). The CDR3 bases are TGTGCCAGCAGCCATACAGGGTGGGGCTCTGGAAACACCATATATTTT. Its translation is CASSHTGWGSGNTIYF.

This clone was seen only a few times. The V call is TRBV7-9, the J call TRBJ1-6; TRBD1 matches 8 bases. Germline CDR1 is SEHNR and CDR2 is FQNEAQ (reference sequence). CDR3 length equals 15 residues. V trimming: 6 bases; J trimming: 8 bases; junction bases outside the gene matches: 9. The CDR3 reads CASRPRTGTYSPLHF. CDR3 nucleotides: TGTGCCAGCAGACCCCGGACAGGGACTTATTCACCCCTCCACTTT. The variable domain in full, with the rest retrieved from reference TRBV7-9 and TRBJ1-6, is DTGVSQNPRHKITKRGQNVTFRCDPISEHNRLYWYRQTLGQGPEFLTYFQNEAQLEKSRLLSDRFSAERPKGSFSTLEIQRTEQGDSAMYLCASRPRTGTYSPLHFGNGTRLTVT.

The chain recombines TRBV25-1 with TRBJ2-1; TRBD2 agrees at 14 bases. The CDR3 runs to 15 residues. Losses at the gene ends were 4 bases for V and 7 bases for J; bases not matched to a gene: 3. Germline CDR1 MGHDK, CDR2 SYGVNS. CDR3 DNA: TGTGCCAGCAGTGCCGGGACTAGCGGGGGAAATGAGCAGTTCTTC. This gives the protein CASSAGTSGGNEQFF.

J is TRBJ1-4 and V is TRBV27, with a weak D call TRBD1 (6 bases). The CDR3 runs 14 residues. V lost 3 bases and J lost 8, with 13 bases in between. Germline CDR1 reads MNHEY; CDR2 reads SMNVEV (reference sequence). The CDR3 region has the DNA TGTGCCAGCAGTTTGGGGGGGCGAGGAGAAAAACTGTTTTTT. It yields the protein CASSLGGRGEKLFF.